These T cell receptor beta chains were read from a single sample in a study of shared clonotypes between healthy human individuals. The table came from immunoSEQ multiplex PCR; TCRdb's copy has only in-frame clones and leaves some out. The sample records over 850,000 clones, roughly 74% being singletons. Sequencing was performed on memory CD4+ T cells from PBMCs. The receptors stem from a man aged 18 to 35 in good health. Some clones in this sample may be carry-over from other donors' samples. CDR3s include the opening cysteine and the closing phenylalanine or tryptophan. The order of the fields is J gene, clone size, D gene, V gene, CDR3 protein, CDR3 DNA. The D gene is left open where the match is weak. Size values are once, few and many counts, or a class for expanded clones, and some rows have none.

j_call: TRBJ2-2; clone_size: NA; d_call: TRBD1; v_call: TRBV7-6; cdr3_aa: CASSLTRGTGELFF; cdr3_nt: TGTGCCAGCAGCTTAACCAGGGGGACCGGGGAGCTGTTTTTT
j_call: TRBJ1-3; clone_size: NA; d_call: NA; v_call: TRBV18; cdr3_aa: CASSRNQGSWGNTIYF; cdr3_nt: TGTGCCAGCTCACGCAATCAAGGTTCCTGGGGAAACACCATATATTTT
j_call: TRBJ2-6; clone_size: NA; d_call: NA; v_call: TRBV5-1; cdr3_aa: CASSLGGAGANVLTF; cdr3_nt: TGCGCCAGCAGCTTGGGAGGAGCTGGGGCCAACGTCCTGACTTTC
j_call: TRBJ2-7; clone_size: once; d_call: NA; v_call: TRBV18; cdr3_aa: CASSSDSTSYEQYF; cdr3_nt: TGTGCCAGCTCATCGGACAGCACCTCCTACGAGCAGTACTTC
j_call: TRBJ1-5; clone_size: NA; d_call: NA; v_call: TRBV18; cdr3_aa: CASSPGRLNQPQHF; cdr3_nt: TGTGCCAGCTCACCGGGGCGGTTGAATCAGCCCCAGCATTTT
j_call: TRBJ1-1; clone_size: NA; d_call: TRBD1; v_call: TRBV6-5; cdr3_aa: CASRDRVAEAFF; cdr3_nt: TGTGCCAGCAGGGACAGGGTCGCTGAAGCTTTCTTT
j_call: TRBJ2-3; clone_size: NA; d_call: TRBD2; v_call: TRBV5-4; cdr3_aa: CASSSTRVTGGLDTQYF; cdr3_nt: TGTGCCAGCAGCTCCACTCGTGTGACGGGAGGGTTGGATACGCAGTATTTT
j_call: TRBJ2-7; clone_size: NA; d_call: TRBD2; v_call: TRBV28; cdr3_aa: CASSYRTSGVYEQYF; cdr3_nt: TGTGCCAGCAGCTATAGGACTAGCGGGGTCTACGAGCAGTACTTC
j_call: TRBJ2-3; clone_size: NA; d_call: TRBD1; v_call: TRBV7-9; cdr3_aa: CASSSNRDRGYTDTQYF; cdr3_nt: TGTGCCAGCAGCTCAAACCGGGACAGAGGTTACACAGATACGCAGTATTTT
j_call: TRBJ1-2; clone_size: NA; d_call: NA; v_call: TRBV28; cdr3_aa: CATGETTPSYGYTF; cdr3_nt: TGTGCCACGGGGGAGACAACCCCCTCCTATGGCTACACCTTC
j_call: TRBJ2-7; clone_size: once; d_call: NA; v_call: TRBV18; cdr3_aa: CASSLGGRGGEQYF; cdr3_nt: TGTGCCAGCTCACTAGGGGGCAGGGGAGGCGAGCAGTACTTC
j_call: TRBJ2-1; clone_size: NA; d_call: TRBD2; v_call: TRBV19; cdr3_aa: CASSIDRLAGLSYNEQFF; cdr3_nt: TGTGCCAGTAGTATAGATAGACTAGCGGGACTCTCCTACAATGAGCAGTTCTTC
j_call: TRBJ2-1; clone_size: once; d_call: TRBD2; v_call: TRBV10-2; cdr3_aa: CALRVGGLVDNERFF; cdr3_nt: TGCGCCCTGCGGGTGGGAGGGTTGGTAGACAATGAGCGGTTCTTC
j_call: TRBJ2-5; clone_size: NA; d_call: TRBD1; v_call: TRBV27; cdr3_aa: CASSQDRVLATETQYF; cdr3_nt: TGTGCCAGCAGTCAGGACAGGGTGCTCGCCACAGAGACCCAGTACTTC
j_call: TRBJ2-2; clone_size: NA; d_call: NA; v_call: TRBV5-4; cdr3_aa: CASSQVSRNTGELFF; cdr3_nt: TGTGCCAGCAGCCAAGTTTCCAGGAACACCGGGGAGCTGTTTTTT
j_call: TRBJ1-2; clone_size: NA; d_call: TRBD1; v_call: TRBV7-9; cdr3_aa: CASSPGTGVEGYTF; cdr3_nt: TGTGCCAGCAGCCCCGGGACAGGGGTCGAAGGCTACACCTTC
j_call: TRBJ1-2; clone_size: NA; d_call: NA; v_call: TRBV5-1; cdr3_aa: CASSFGGAPNYGYTF; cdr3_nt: TGCGCCAGCAGCTTCGGGGGGGCACCGAACTATGGCTACACCTTC
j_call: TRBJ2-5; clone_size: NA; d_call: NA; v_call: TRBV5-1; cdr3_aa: CASSLANWGDEETQYF; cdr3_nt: TGCGCCAGCAGCTTGGCCAATTGGGGGGATGAGGAGACCCAGTACTTC
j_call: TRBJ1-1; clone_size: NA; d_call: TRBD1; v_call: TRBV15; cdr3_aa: CATSRGRGQGEAFF; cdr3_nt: TGTGCCACCAGCAGAGGCCGGGGACAGGGGGAAGCTTTCTTT
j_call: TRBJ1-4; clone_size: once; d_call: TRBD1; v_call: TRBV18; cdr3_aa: CASSEQHWDRAGEKLFF; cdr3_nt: TGTGCCAGCTCGGAACAACACTGGGACAGGGCGGGAGAAAAACTGTTTTTT
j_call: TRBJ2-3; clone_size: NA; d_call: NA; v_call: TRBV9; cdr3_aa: CASSVSGVADTQYF; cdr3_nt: TGTGCCAGCAGCGTCTCTGGGGTCGCAGATACGCAGTATTTT
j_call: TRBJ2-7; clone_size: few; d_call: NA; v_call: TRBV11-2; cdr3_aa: CASSLDRRGAQYF; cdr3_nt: TGTGCCAGCAGCTTAGATCGTCGGGGCGCGCAGTACTTC
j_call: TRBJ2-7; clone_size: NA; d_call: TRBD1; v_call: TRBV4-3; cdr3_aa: CASSQTGQGISEQYF; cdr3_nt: TGCGCCAGCAGCCAAACCGGACAGGGGATCTCCGAGCAGTACTTC
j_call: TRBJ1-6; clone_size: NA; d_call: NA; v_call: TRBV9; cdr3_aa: CASSVTGRDSPLHF; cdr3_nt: TGTGCCAGCAGCGTCACAGGGCGTGATTCACCCCTCCACTTT
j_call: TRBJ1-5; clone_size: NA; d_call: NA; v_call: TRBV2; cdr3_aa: CASTPDRYNQPQHF; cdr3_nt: TGTGCCAGCACCCCCGACAGGTACAATCAGCCCCAGCATTTT
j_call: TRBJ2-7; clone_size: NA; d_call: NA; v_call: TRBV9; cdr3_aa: CASSQQGNHYEQYF; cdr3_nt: TGTGCCAGCAGCCAACAGGGTAATCACTACGAGCAGTACTTC
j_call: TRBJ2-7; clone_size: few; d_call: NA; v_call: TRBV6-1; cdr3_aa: CASRGISEQYF; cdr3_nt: TGTGCCAGCAGAGGTATTAGTGAGCAGTACTTC
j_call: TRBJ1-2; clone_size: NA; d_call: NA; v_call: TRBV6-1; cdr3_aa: CASSEAARINYGYTF; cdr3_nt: TGTGCCAGCAGTGAAGCGGCTAGGATTAACTATGGCTACACCTTC
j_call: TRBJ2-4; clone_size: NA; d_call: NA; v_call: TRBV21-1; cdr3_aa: CASSRGTSIAKNIQYF; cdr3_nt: TGTGCCAGCAGCAGGGGCACCTCTATAGCCAAAAACATTCAGTACTTC
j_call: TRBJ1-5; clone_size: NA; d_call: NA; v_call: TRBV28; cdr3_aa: CASSFGESNQPQHF; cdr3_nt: TGTGCCAGCAGTTTTGGGGAGAGCAATCAGCCCCAGCATTTT
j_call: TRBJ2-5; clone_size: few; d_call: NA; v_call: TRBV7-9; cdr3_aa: CASSLQGTETQYF; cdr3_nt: TGTGCCAGCAGCTTACAGGGAACAGAGACCCAGTACTTC
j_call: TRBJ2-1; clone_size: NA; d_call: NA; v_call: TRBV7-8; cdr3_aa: CASSPINNEQFF; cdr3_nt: TGTGCCAGCAGCCCGATAAACAATGAGCAGTTCTTC
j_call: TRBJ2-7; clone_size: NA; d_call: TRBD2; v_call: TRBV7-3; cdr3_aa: CASSLRRLAGGPYEQYF; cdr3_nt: TGTGCCAGCAGCTTAAGGCGACTAGCGGGAGGGCCTTACGAGCAGTACTTC
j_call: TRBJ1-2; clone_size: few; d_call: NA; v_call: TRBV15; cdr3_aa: CATSRGQTGYGYTF; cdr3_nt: TGTGCCACCAGCAGAGGTCAGACAGGCTATGGCTACACCTTC
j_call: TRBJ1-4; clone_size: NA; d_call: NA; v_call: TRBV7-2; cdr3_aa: CASSLVGGRGTNEKLFF; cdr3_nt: TGTGCCAGCAGCTTAGTAGGAGGGAGGGGAACTAATGAAAAACTGTTTTTT
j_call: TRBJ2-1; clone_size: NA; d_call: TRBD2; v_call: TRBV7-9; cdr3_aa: CASLTTSGQFF; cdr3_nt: TGTGCCAGCCTCACGACTAGCGGGCAGTTCTTC
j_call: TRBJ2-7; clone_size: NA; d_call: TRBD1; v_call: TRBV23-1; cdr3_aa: CASSQPGQDAPSIYEQYF; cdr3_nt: TGCGCCAGCAGTCAACCGGGACAGGATGCTCCTTCGATCTACGAGCAGTACTTC
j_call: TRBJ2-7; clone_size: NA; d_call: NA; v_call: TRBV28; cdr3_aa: CASSLTHTYEQYF; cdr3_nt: TGTGCCAGCAGCCTCACCCATACCTACGAGCAGTACTTC
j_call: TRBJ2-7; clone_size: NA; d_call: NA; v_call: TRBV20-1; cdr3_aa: CSAKGGYEQYF; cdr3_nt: TGCAGTGCCAAGGGAGGCTACGAGCAGTACTTC
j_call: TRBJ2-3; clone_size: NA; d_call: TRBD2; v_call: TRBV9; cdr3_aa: CASSVTGAGGEDTQYF; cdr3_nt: TGTGCCAGCAGCGTAACCGGAGCGGGAGGGGAAGATACGCAGTATTTT
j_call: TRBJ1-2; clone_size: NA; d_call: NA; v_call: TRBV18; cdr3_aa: CASSPDNYGYTF; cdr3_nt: TGTGCCAGCTCACCAGATAACTATGGCTACACCTTC
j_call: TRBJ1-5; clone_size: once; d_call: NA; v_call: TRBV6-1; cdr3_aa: CASSELGRGENQPQHF; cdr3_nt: TGTGCCAGCAGTGAACTGGGACGGGGAGAAAATCAGCCCCAGCATTTT
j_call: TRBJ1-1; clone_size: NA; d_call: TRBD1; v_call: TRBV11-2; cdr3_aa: CASRPGQQGTEAFF; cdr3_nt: TGTGCCAGCAGACCGGGACAGCAGGGCACTGAAGCTTTCTTT